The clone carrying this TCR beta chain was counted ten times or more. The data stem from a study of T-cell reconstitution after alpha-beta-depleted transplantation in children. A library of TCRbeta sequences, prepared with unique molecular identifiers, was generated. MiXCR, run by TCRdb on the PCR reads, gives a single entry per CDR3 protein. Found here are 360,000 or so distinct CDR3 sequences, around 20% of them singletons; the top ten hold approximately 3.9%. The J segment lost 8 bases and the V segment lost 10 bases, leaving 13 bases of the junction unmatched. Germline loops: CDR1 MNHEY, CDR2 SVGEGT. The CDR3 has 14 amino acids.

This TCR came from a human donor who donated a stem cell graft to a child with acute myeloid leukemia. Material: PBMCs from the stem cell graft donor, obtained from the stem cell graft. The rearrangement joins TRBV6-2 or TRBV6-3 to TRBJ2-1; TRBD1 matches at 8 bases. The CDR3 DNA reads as TGTGCCATCAGACGCGACAGGGGAATCGATGAGCAGTTCTTC. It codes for CAIRRDRGIDEQFF.